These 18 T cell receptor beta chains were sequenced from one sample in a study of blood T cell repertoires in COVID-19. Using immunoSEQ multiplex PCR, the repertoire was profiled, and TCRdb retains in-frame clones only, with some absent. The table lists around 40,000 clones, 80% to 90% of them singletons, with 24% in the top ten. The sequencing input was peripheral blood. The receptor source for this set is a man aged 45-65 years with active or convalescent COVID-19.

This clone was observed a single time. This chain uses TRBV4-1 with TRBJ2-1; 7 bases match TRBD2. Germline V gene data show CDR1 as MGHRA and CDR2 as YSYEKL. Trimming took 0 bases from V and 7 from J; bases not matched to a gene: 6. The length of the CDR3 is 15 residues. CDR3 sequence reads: CASSQEPGGGNEQFF. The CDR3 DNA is TGCGCCAGCAGCCAAGAACCGGGAGGAGGGAATGAGCAGTTCTTC.

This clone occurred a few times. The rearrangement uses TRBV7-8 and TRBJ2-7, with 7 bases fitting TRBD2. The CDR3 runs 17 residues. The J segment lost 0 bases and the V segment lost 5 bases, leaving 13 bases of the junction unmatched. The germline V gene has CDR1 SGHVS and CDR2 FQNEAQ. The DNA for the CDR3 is TGTGCCAGCAGCCGATCGGCTAGCGGATCTAGCTCCTACGAGCAGTACTTC. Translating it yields CASSRSASGSSSYEQYF.

CDR3 DNA sequence: TGTGCCAGCAGTTCCGATAATTCACCCCTCCACTTT. Its protein product is CASSSDNSPLHF. This chain joins TRBV7-9 and TRBJ1-6; D uncertain. Germline-derived CDR1 and CDR2 are SEHNR and FQNEAQ (reference sequence). This CDR3 has 12 residues. Between the trimmed V and J ends, which lost 6 bases and 5 bases, there was a span of 5 bases.

Here the CDR3 DNA reads TGTGCCAGCAGCCCGGGGACACCCTACGAGCAGTACGTC. Its translation: CASSPGTPYEQYV. The chain combines TRBV11-2 with TRBJ2-7; D perhaps matches TRBD1 (6 bases). This CDR3 has 13 amino acids. Deletions cut 5 bases from V and 2 bases from J, with 10 bases between. Germline loops: CDR1 SGHAT, CDR2 FQNNGV.

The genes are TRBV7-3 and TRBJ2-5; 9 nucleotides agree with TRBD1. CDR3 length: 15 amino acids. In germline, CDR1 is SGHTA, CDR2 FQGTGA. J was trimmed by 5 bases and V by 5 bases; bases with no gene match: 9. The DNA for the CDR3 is TGTGCCAGCAGCCCGGGACAGGGTTCTTTGGAGACCCAGTACTTC. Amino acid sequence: CASSPGQGSLETQYF. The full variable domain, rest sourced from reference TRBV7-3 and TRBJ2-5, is GAGVSQTPSNKVTEKGKYVELRCDPISGHTALYWYRQSLGQGPEFLIYFQGTGAADDSGLPNDRFFAVRPEGSVSTLKIQRTERGDSAVYLCASSPGQGSLETQYFGPGTRLLVL.

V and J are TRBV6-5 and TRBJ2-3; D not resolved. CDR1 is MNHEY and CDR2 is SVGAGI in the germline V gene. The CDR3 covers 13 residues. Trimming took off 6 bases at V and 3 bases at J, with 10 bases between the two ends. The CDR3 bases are TGTGCCAGCAGAGGAACCGGGACAGATACGCAGTATTTT. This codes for CASRGTGTDTQYF.

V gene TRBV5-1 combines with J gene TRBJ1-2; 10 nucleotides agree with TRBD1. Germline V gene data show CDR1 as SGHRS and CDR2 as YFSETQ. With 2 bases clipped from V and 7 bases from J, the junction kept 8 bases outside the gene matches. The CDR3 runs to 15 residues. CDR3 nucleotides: TGCGCCAGCAGCTTAGCGGGACAGGGGCAGGTTGGCTACACCTTC. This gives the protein CASSLAGQGQVGYTF. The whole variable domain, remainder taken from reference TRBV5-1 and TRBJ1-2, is KAGVTQTPRYLIKTRGQQVTLSCSPISGHRSVSWYQQTPGQGLQFLFEYFSETQRNKGNFPGRFSGRQFSNSRSEMNVSTLELGDSALYLCASSLAGQGQVGYTFGSGTRLTVV.

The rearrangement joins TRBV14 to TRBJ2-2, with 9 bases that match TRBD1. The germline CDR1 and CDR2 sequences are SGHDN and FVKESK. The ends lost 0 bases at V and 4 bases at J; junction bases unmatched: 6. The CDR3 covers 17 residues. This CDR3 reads CASSQDYRGLITGELFF. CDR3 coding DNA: TGTGCCAGCAGCCAAGATTACAGGGGGCTTATCACCGGGGAGCTGTTTTTT.

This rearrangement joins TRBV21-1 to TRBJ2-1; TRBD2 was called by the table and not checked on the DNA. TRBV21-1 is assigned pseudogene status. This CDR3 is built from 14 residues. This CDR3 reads CASSKVFGGDEQFF. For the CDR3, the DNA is TGTGCCAGCAGCAAAGTATTTGGGGGGGATGAGCAGTTCTTC.

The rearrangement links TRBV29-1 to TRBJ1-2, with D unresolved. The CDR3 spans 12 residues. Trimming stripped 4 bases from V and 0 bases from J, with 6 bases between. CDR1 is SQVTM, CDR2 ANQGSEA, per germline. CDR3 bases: TGCAGCGTTGCGGGAGCTAACTATGGCTACACCTTC. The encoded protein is CSVAGANYGYTF. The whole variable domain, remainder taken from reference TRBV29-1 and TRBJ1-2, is SAVISQKPSRDICQRGTSLTIQCQVDSQVTMMFWYRQQPGQSLTLIATANQGSEATYESGFVIDKFPISRPNLTFSTLTVSNMSPEDSSIYLCSVAGANYGYTFGSGTRLTVV.

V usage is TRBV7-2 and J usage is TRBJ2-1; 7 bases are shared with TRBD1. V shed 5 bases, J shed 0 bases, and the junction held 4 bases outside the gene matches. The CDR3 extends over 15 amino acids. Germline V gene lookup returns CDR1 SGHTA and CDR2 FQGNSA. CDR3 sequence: CASSPQGISYNEQFF. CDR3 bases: TGTGCCAGCAGCCCACAGGGGATCTCCTACAATGAGCAGTTCTTC.

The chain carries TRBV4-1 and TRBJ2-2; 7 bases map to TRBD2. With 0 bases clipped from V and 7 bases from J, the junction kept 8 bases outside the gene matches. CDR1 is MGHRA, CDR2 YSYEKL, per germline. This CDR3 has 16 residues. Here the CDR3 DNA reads TGCGCCAGCAGCCAAGAATCTGCTAGCGGATTCGGGGAGCTGTTTTTT. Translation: CASSQESASGFGELFF.

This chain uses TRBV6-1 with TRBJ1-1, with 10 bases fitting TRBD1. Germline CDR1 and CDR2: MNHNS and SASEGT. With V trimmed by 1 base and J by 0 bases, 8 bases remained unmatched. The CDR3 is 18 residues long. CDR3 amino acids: CASSEGPGQGKLNTEAFF. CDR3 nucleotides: TGTGCCAGCAGTGAAGGACCGGGACAGGGGAAACTGAACACTGAAGCTTTCTTT.

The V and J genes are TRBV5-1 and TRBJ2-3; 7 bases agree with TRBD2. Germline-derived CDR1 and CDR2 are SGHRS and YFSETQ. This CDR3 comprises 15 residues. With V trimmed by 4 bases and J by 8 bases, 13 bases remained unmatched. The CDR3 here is CASSPGLDLGGTQYF. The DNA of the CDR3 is TGCGCCAGCAGCCCCGGACTAGACCTCGGTGGTACGCAGTATTTT.

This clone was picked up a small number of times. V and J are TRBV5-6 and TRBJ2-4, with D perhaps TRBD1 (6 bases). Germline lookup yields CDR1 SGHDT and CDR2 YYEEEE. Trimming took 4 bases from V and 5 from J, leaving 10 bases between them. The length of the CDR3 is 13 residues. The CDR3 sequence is CASSHRDQNIQYF. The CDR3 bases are TGTGCCAGCAGCCACAGGGACCAAAACATTCAGTACTTC.

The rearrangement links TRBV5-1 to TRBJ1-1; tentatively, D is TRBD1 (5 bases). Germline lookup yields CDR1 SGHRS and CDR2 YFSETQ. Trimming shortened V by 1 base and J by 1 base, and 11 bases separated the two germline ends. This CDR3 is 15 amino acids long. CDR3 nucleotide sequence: TGCGCCAGCAGCTTGTGGGGGGGTGAGAACACTGAAGCTTTCTTT. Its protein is CASSLWGGENTEAFF. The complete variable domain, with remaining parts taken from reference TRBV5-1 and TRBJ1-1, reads KAGVTQTPRYLIKTRGQQVTLSCSPISGHRSVSWYQQTPGQGLQFLFEYFSETQRNKGNFPGRFSGRQFSNSRSEMNVSTLELGDSALYLCASSLWGGENTEAFFGQGTRLTVV.

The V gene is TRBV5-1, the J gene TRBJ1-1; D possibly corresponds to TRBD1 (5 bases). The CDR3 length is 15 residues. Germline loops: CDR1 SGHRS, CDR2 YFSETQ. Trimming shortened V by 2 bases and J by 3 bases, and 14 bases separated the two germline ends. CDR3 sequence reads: CASSLAWGRDTEAFF. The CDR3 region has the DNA TGCGCCAGCAGCTTAGCGTGGGGGAGGGACACTGAAGCTTTCTTT.

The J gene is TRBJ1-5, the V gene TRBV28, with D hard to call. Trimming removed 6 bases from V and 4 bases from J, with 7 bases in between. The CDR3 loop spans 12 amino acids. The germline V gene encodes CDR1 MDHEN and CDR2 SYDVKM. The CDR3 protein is CASSPPNQPQHF. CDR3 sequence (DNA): TGTGCCAGCAGCCCCCCGAATCAGCCCCAGCATTTT.